The 24 T cell receptor beta chains below all came from one sample that was sequenced in a study of CD8 T cells in ankylosing spondylitis (TCRdb year 2017). The protocol used for the library was 5' RACE. Sequenced using an Illumina HiSeq 2500. TCRdb reprocessed the public reads (quality trimming at Q25 with fastp, clone calling with MiXCR) and kept in-frame beta chains. CDR3 protein duplicates are merged, each entry listing the most common genes and DNA. The sample table shows about 280,000 distinct CDR3 sequences, and around 20% are seen once. Around 8% of the sample is in the top ten clones. Specimen: blood, either unsorted or a sorted T cell fraction (not recorded which). The receptors were sampled from a male donor with ankylosing spondylitis or in good health (not recorded which).

This chain connects TRBV5-1 to TRBJ2-5; D unclear. Germline V lookup: CDR1 SGHRS, CDR2 YFSETQ. The CDR3 consists of 12 residues. V was cut by 8 bases and J by 5 bases, with 13 bases left in between. CDR3 residues: CASQEGRETQYF. The CDR3 coding sequence is TGCGCCAGTCAAGAAGGCCGTGAGACCCAGTACTTC.

The rearrangement joins TRBV5-5 to TRBJ1-6; tentative D call: TRBD1 (5 bases). Trimming took off 0 bases at V and 10 bases at J, with 17 bases between the two ends. The germline CDR1 and CDR2 sequences are SGHKS and YYEKEE (reference sequence). The CDR3 runs 16 residues. This chain's CDR3 is CASSLEGMTVTSPLHF. The CDR3 DNA follows: TGTGCCAGCAGCTTGGAAGGGATGACAGTGACCTCACCCCTCCACTTT.

The V and J genes are TRBV2 and TRBJ1-6, with TRBD1 matching over 7 bases. The V gene end was trimmed by 4 bases and the J gene end by 7 bases; junction bases not matched to a gene: 16. Germline CDR1 and CDR2: SNHLY and FYNNEI. The CDR3 length is 18 residues. The CDR3 sequence is CASSGSLPRTGLNSPLHF. The CDR3 coding sequence is TGTGCCAGCAGTGGTAGCCTCCCGCGGACAGGCCTGAATTCACCCCTCCACTTT.

The chain carries TRBV4-1 and TRBJ1-6; D perhaps matches TRBD1 (5 bases). Trimming took off 3 bases at V and 5 bases at J, with 17 bases between the two ends. CDR3 length equals 17 residues. Per the germline V gene, CDR1 is MGHRA and CDR2 is YSYEKL. The CDR3 loop reads CASSHRTGPGDNSPLHF. The DNA of the CDR3 is TGCGCCAGCAGCCACAGAACCGGGCCGGGGGATAATTCACCCCTCCACTTT.

This clonotype was observed many times. The genes are TRBV29-1 and TRBJ1-1; D unclear. Deletions cut 4 bases from V and 4 bases from J, with 7 bases between. Germline V lookup: CDR1 SQVTM, CDR2 ANQGSEA. The CDR3 totals 11 residues. CDR3 DNA sequence: TGCAGCGTTGCCCTCATCACTGAAGCTTTCTTT. It translates to CSVALITEAFF.

Only a few counts were recorded for this clonotype. This chain uses TRBV9 with TRBJ2-2, with D perhaps matching TRBD2 (5 bases). Per the germline V gene, CDR1 is SGDLS and CDR2 is YYNGEE. V lost 0 bases to trimming and J lost 0 bases, with 9 bases between them. The CDR3 spans 16 residues. The DNA of the CDR3 is TGTGCCAGCAGCGTAGAGGTCGGGGCGAACACCGGGGAGCTGTTTTTT. This translates into CASSVEVGANTGELFF.

The chain combines TRBV9 with TRBJ2-2; D call uncertain. The CDR3 loop spans 15 amino acids. Germline loops: CDR1 SGDLS, CDR2 YYNGEE. V lost 0 bases, J lost 0 bases, and 6 bases lay in between. This CDR3 is CASSVGQANTGELFF. For the CDR3, the DNA is TGTGCCAGCAGCGTAGGTCAGGCGAACACCGGGGAGCTGTTTTTT.

The chain is built from TRBV27 and TRBJ2-2, with D hard to call. Trimming removed 6 bases from V and 3 bases from J, with 5 bases in between. The CDR3 extends over 12 amino acids. CDR1 is MNHEY and CDR2 is SMNVEV in the germline V gene (reference sequence). DNA for the CDR3: TGTGCCAGCAGGAGGTACACCGGGGAGCTGTTTTTT. It translates to CASRRYTGELFF.

This clonotype was observed a handful of times. The chain has TRBV6-1 and TRBJ1-1; maybe TRBD1 (6 bases). Looked up from germline, CDR1 is MNHNS and CDR2 is SASEGT. V was clipped by 6 bases and J by 9 bases, with 20 bases between them. The CDR3 is made up of 14 amino acids. The CDR3 nucleotides are TGTGCCAGCAGAACGAGGTCACAGGGCTTGAAAGCTTTCTTT. Residues: CASRTRSQGLKAFF.

This clonotype was counted only a few times. This chain connects TRBV5-6 to TRBJ2-2; D is undetermined. Germline V gene lookup returns CDR1 SGHDT and CDR2 YYEEEE. V was cut by 7 bases and J by 1 base, with 17 bases left in between. The CDR3 consists of 16 residues. DNA of the CDR3: TGTGCCAGCGAGCTTTTGGCGTACAAGAACACCGGGGAGCTGTTTTTT. Protein: CASELLAYKNTGELFF.

Points on this clonotype: One end of the junction varies from germline; a read error may be responsible. The V call is TRBV19, the J call TRBJ2-3, with 7 bases that match TRBD1. CDR3 size: 15 residues. Looked up from germline, CDR1 is LNHDA and CDR2 is SQIVND (reference sequence). The CDR3 nucleotides are TGTACCAGTAGTATGGACAGGAGGCGCACAGATACGCAGTATTTT. It encodes CTSSMDRRRTDTQYF.

This clonotype came up a few times. V usage is TRBV27 and J usage is TRBJ1-1; D possibly corresponds to TRBD1 (5 bases). This CDR3 spans 15 amino acids. CDR1 and CDR2 (germline): MNHEY, SMNVEV (reference sequence). V was clipped by 6 bases and J by 3 bases, with 17 bases between them. As DNA, the CDR3 is TGTGCCAGCAGAAGACAGTCCCTTGGCGACACTGAAGCTTTCTTT. It specifies CASRRQSLGDTEAFF.

This clonotype was recorded many times. CDR3 coding DNA: TGTGCCAGCAGTTTTATCCGGGGGCTCGATGGAGATACGCAGTATTTT. Translating it yields CASSFIRGLDGDTQYF. This sequence joins TRBV27 and TRBJ2-3; either TRBD1 or TRBD2 may supply D (6 bases each). The CDR3 consists of 16 residues. V was pared by 3 bases and J by 5 bases, with 18 bases between. Germline V gives CDR1 MNHEY, CDR2 SMNVEV (reference sequence).

This clonotype was detected ten times or more. The chain couples TRBV6-5 to TRBJ1-1; D unresolved. From germline, CDR1 is MNHEY and CDR2 SVGAGI. V shed 2 bases and J shed 5 bases, with 18 bases lying between them. This CDR3 region has 16 residues. The CDR3 DNA sequence: TGTGCCAGCAGTTACCTCGCACAGCCGCATATAACTGAAGCTTTCTTT. It translates to CASSYLAQPHITEAFF.

This clonotype was seen at least ten times. The genes are TRBV30 and TRBJ2-1, with 9 bases that match TRBD1. V shed 2 bases and J 3 bases; nucleotides not matched to a gene: 2. CDR3 length equals 14 residues. Germline V gives CDR1 GTSNPN, CDR2 SVGIG (reference sequence). This CDR3 reads CAWSWDRDYNEQFF. In DNA form, the CDR3 reads TGTGCCTGGAGTTGGGACAGGGACTACAATGAGCAGTTCTTC.

The gene calls are TRBV20-1 and TRBJ2-7, with 8 bases fitting TRBD2. Looked up from germline, CDR1 is DFQATT and CDR2 is SNEGSKA (reference sequence). CDR3 length: 15 amino acids. V trimming: 0 bases; J trimming: 4 bases; junction bases outside the gene matches: 8. CDR3 in DNA: TGCAGTGCTAGAGATCCGGGTAGCGGGACTTACGAGCAGTACGTC. Translation: CSARDPGSGTYEQYV.

This clonotype was found a few times. The gene calls are TRBV6-5 and TRBJ1-6; 8 bases are shared with TRBD1. The CDR3 is made up of 15 amino acids. Trimming took 4 bases from V and 10 from J; bases not matched to a gene: 9. CDR1 and CDR2 from the germline V gene are MNHEY and SVGAGI. Here the CDR3 reads CASSSPGQARSPLHF. The CDR3 nucleotides are TGTGCCAGCAGTTCGCCGGGACAGGCTCGATCACCCCTCCACTTT.

In its sample, this clonotype was seen many times. The chain carries TRBV6-1 and TRBJ1-2; 10 nucleotides match TRBD1. Germline CDR1 reads MNHNS; CDR2 reads SASEGT. Trimming removed 7 bases from V and 3 bases from J; junction bases left unmatched: 5. CDR3 length: 14 residues. CDR3 in amino acids: CASTRDRGDYGYTF. The CDR3 DNA follows: TGTGCCAGCACGAGGGACAGGGGAGACTATGGCTACACCTTC.

The chain links TRBV7-9 to TRBJ1-6, with 7 bases matching TRBD1. J lost 7 bases, V lost 5 bases, and 8 bases had no gene match. Germline CDR1 reads SEHNR; CDR2 reads FQNEAQ (reference sequence). The CDR3 is 15 residues long. The CDR3 here is CASSPGGQPNSPLHF. The CDR3 nucleotides read TGTGCCAGCAGCCCAGGGGGACAGCCAAATTCACCCCTCCACTTT. Using reference TRBV7-9 and TRBJ1-6 for the parts outside the CDR3, the full variable domain is DTGVSQNPRHKITKRGQNVTFRCDPISEHNRLYWYRQTLGQGPEFLTYFQNEAQLEKSRLLSDRFSAERPKGSFSTLEIQRTEQGDSAMYLCASSPGGQPNSPLHFGNGTRLTVT.

The chain carries TRBV15 and TRBJ2-3; D ambiguous. V was cut by 1 base and J by 0 bases, with 14 bases left in between. The CDR3 runs to 17 residues. Germline V lookup: CDR1 LNHNV, CDR2 YYDKDF (reference sequence). CDR3 in amino acids: CATSRGSPWGSTDTQYF. CDR3 nucleotide sequence: TGTGCCACCAGCAGAGGGTCCCCTTGGGGAAGCACAGATACGCAGTATTTT.

J is TRBJ1-1 and V is TRBV11-2, with D hard to call. The CDR3 is made up of 13 amino acids. CDR1 is SGHAT and CDR2 is FQNNGV in the germline V gene. V lost 2 bases and J lost 10, with 14 bases in between. CDR3 nucleotides: TGTGCCAGCAGCTTAAGTGGCGGGAAAACAGCTTTCTTT. Protein sequence: CASSLSGGKTAFF.

The chain combines TRBV23-1 with TRBJ2-7, with 8 bases lining up with TRBD1. TRBV23-1 is an open reading frame whose function is uncertain. The CDR3 length is 14 residues. With V trimmed by 1 base and J by 1 base, 0 bases remained unmatched. Written as DNA, the CDR3 is TGCGCCAGCAGTCAATGGACAGGGTCCTACGAGCAGTACGTC. This encodes CASSQWTGSYEQYV.

This clonotype was seen ten or more times. This chain links TRBV12-3 or TRBV12-4 with TRBJ2-3; the D is unclear. This CDR3 comprises 13 residues. The V end lost 4 bases, the J end lost 5 bases, and 10 bases lay between the germline ends. The chain's CDR3 is CASSSARLDTQYF. The CDR3 DNA is TGTGCCAGCAGTTCCGCTAGATTAGATACGCAGTATTTT.

This clonotype was recorded at least ten times. V usage is TRBV6-1 and J usage is TRBJ2-1, with TRBD2 as a possible D gene (5 bases). In germline, CDR1 is MNHNS, CDR2 SASEGT. This CDR3 is built from 12 residues. V was pared by 8 bases and J by 5 bases, with 10 bases between. CDR3 protein: CASGGLNNEQFF. Here the CDR3 DNA reads TGTGCCAGCGGAGGCTTAAACAATGAGCAGTTCTTC.